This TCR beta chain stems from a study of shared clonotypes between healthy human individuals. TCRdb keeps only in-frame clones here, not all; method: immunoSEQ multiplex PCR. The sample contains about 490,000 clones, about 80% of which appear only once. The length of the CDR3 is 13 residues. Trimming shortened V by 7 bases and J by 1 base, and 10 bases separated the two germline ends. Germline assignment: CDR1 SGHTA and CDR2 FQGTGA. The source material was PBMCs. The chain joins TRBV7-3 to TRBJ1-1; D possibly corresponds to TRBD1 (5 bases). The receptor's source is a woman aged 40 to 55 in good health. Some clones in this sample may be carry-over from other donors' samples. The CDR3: CASTLGPNTEAFF. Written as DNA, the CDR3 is TGTGCCAGCACCCTGGGACCGAACACTGAAGCTTTCTTT.